The 8 T cell receptor beta chains below all came from one sample that was sequenced in a study of CD8 T cells in ankylosing spondylitis. TCRdb re-analysed the 5' RACE reads in MiXCR, keeping a single row per CDR3 protein. Here the sample spans 450,000 to 550,000 distinct CDR3 sequences, about 5.4% being singletons. Their recognized antigens are unknown. Overall study results and limits: Made up of about eight highly homologous variants, a TCR beta motif appeared characteristic of ankylosing spondylitis blood.

Sample: blood, either unsorted or a sorted T cell fraction (not recorded which). Source of these receptors: a male donor with ankylosing spondylitis.

In its sample, this clonotype was seen many times. CDR3 in amino acids: CASSVGAKNTGELFF. Written as DNA, the CDR3 is TGTGCCAGCAGCGTAGGGGCTAAGAACACCGGGGAGCTGTTTTTT. This rearrangement joins TRBV9 to TRBJ2-2; D not certain. The CDR3 spans 15 residues. Trimming stripped 0 bases from V and 1 base from J, with 7 bases between. Per germline, CDR1 SGDLS and CDR2 YYNGEE.

This sequence joins TRBV6-5 and TRBJ1-1; D call uncertain. The CDR3 spans 12 residues. The germline CDR1 and CDR2 sequences are MNHEY and SVGAGI. The V end was cut by 6 bases, the J end by 7 bases, with 12 bases between. The CDR3: CASRFKGREAFF. The CDR3 DNA sequence: TGTGCCAGCAGATTTAAGGGTCGTGAAGCTTTCTTT.

In its sample, this clonotype was seen many times. The chain employs TRBV5-1 and TRBJ2-5; 11 nucleotides match TRBD1. Germline-derived CDR1 and CDR2 are SGHRS and YFSETQ. V lost 4 bases to trimming and J lost 4 bases; unmatched junction nucleotides: 6. The CDR3 runs 15 residues. The CDR3 DNA sequence: TGCGCCAGCAGCACCGGGACAGGGGGAATAGAGACCCAGTACTTC. This encodes CASSTGTGGIETQYF.

The table lists this clonotype with many counts. CDR3 nucleotide sequence: TGCAGCGTGGGAGGACGGCGGGACAGGCCGAACTACGAGCAGTACTTC. Protein sequence: CSVGGRRDRPNYEQYF. The genes are TRBV29-1 and TRBJ2-7; TRBD1 agrees at 8 bases. Germline CDR1 SQVTM, CDR2 ANQGSEA. The CDR3 has 16 amino acids. The V and J ends lost 6 bases and 3 bases, in that order; junction bases with no gene match: 16.

A remark on this clonotype: A much bigger clone sits one base away, suggesting this may be a read error. V gene TRBV10-3 combines with J gene TRBJ2-7; D is tentatively TRBD1 or TRBD2 (5 bases each). This CDR3 is built from 11 residues. Germline values: CDR1 ENHRY, CDR2 SYGVKD. In DNA, the CDR3 is TGTGCCATCAGGGGACGACAAGAGCAGCACTTC. This sequence encodes CAIRGRQEQHF.

A note on this clonotype: It may be a read error: a sequence one base away is much more abundant. CDR3 nucleotide sequence: TGTGCCACCAGTGATTACTCCAGACAGGGGTCAAATGAGCAGTTCTTC. Residues: CATSDYSRQGSNEQFF. The rearrangement uses TRBV24-1 and TRBJ2-1; TRBD1 matches 8 bases. The CDR3 runs 16 residues. CDR1 is KGHDR and CDR2 is SFDVKD in the germline V gene. Trimming at V came to 2 bases and at J to 7 bases, leaving 9 bases not matched to a gene.

This clonotype occurred many times. The genes are TRBV7-9 and TRBJ1-1; D gene ambiguous. Trimming removed 0 bases at V and 0 bases at J, with 14 bases between. This CDR3 is built from 17 residues. From germline, CDR1 is SEHNR and CDR2 FQNEAQ (reference sequence). CDR3 sequence (DNA): TGTGCCAGCAGCTTAGCGATATCACAACAGATGAACACTGAAGCTTTCTTT. This gives the protein CASSLAISQQMNTEAFF. Full variable domain (remainder filled in from reference TRBV7-9 and TRBJ1-1): DTGVSQNPRHKITKRGQNVTFRCDPISEHNRLYWYRQTLGQGPEFLTYFQNEAQLEKSRLLSDRFSAERPKGSFSTLEIQRTEQGDSAMYLCASSLAISQQMNTEAFFGQGTRLTVV.

As regards this clonotype: Given a much more abundant clone one base away, this may be a read error. The chain employs TRBV14 and TRBJ2-7; a possible D gene is TRBD2 (6 bases). Trimming took off 4 bases at V and 0 bases at J, with 19 bases between the two ends. Germline assignment: CDR1 SGHDN and CDR2 FVKESK. The CDR3 totals 17 residues. This CDR3 reads CASSLQAQGGYSYEQYF. DNA of the CDR3: TGTGCCAGCAGCCTCCAAGCCCAAGGAGGGTACTCCTACGAGCAGTACTTC.